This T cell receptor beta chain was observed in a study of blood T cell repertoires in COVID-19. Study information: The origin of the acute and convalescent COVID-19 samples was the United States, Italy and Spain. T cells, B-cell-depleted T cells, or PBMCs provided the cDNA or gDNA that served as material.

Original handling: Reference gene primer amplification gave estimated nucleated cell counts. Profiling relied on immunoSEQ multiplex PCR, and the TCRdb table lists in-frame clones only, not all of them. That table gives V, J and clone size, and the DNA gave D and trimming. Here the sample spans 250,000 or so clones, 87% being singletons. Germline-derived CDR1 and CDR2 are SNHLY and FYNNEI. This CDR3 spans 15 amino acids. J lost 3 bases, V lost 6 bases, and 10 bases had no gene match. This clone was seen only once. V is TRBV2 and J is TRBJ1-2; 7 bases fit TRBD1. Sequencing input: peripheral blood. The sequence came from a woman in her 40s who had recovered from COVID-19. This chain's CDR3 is CASRLNRGADYGYTF. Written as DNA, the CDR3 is TGTGCCAGCAGATTAAACAGGGGTGCGGACTATGGCTACACCTTC.